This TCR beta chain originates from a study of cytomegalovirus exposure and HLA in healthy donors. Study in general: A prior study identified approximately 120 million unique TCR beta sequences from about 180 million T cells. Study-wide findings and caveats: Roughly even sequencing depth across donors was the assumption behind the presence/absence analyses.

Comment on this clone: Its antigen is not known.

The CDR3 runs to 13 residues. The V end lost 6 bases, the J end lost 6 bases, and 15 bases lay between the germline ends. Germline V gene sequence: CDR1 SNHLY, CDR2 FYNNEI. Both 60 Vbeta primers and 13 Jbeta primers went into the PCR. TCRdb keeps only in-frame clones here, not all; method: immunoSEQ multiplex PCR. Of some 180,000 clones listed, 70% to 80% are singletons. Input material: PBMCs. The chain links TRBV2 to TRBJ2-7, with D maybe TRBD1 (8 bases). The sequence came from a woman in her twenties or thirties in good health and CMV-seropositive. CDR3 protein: CASRVQGEGEQYF. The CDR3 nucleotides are TGTGCCAGCAGGGTACAGGGGGAGGGCGAGCAGTACTTC.